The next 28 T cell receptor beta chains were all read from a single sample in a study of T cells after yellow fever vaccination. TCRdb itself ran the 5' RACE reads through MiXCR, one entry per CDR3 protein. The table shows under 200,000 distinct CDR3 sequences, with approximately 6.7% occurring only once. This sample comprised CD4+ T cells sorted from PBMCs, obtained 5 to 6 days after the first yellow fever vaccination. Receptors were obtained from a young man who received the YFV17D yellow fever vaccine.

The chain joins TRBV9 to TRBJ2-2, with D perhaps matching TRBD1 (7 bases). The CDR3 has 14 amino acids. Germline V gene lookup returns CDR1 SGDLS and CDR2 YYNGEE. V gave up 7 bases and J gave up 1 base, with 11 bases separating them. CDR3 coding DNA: TGTGCCAGCGGGGGGACAGTGAACACCGGGGAGCTGTTTTTT. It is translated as CASGGTVNTGELFF.

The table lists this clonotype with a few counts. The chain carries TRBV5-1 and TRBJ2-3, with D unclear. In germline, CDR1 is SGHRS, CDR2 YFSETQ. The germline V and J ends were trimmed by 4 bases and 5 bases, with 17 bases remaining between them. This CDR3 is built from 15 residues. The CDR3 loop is CASSQAWFSGDTQYF. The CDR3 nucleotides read TGCGCCAGCAGCCAGGCGTGGTTCTCGGGAGATACGCAGTATTTT.

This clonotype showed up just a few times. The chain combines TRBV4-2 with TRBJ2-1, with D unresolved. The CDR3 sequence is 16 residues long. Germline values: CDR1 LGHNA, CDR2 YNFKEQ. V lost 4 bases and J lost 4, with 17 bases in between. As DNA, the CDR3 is TGTGCCAGCAGCCGATTAATGGACCGACTGTACAATGAGCAGTTCTTC. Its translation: CASSRLMDRLYNEQFF.

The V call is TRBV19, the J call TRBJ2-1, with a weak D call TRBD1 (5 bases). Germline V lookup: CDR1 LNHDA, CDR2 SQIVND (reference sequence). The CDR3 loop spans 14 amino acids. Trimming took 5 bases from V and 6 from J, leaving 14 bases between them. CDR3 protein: CASSQGLVSNEQFF. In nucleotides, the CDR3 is TGTGCCAGTAGTCAGGGCCTTGTAAGCAATGAGCAGTTCTTC.

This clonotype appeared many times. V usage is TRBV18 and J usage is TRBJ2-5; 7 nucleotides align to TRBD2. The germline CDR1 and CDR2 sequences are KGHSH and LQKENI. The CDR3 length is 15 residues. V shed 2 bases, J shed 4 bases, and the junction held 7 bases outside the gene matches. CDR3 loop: CASSPSTSRRETQYF. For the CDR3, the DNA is TGTGCCAGCTCACCATCGACTAGCCGTAGAGAGACCCAGTACTTC.

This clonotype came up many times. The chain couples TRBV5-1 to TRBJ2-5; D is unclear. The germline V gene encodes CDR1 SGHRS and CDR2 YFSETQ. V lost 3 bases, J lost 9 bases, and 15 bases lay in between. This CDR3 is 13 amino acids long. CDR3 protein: CASSSYVPSAQYF. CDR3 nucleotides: TGCGCCAGCAGCTCTTATGTCCCCTCCGCCCAGTACTTC.

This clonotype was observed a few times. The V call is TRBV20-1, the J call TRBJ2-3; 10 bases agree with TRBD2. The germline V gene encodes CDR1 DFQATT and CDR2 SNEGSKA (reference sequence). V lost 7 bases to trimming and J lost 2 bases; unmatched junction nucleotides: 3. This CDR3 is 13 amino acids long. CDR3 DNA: TGCAGTGTAAGCGGGGGGGCCACAGATACGCAGTATTTT. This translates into CSVSGGATDTQYF.

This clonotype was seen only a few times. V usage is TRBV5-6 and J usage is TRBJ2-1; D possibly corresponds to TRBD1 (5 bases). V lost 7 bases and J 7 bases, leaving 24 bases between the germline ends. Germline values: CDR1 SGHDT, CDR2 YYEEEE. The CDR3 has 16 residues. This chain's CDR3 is CASAGVHGRGWNEQFF. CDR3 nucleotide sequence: TGTGCCAGCGCTGGGGTCCACGGTAGGGGCTGGAATGAGCAGTTCTTC.

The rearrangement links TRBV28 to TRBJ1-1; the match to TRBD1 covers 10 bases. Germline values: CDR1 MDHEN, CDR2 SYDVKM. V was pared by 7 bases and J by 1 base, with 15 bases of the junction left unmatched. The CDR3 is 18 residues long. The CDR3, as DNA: TGTGCCAGCATTTCCGGGACAGGGGTATGGTCTGAGAACACTGAAGCTTTCTTT. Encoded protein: CASISGTGVWSENTEAFF.

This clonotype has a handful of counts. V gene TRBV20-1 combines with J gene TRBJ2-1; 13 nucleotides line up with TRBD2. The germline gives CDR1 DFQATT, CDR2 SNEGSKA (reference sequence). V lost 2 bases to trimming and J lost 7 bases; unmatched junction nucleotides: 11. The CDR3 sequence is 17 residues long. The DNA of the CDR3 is TGCAGTGCTAGAACTAGCGGGGGGGCGAGATTATTTAATGAGCAGTTCTTC. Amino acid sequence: CSARTSGGARLFNEQFF.

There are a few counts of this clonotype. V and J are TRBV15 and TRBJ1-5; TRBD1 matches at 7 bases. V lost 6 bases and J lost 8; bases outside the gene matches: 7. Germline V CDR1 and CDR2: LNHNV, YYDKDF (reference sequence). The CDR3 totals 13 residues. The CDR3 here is CATRQGSKEPQHF. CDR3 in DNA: TGTGCCACCAGACAGGGGAGTAAGGAGCCCCAGCATTTT. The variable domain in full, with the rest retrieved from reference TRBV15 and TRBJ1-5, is DAMVIQNPRYQVTQFGKPVTLSCSQTLNHNVMYWYQQKSSQAPKLLFHYYDKDFNNEADTPDNFQSRRPNTSFCFLDIRSPGLGDTAMYLCATRQGSKEPQHFGDGTRLSIL.

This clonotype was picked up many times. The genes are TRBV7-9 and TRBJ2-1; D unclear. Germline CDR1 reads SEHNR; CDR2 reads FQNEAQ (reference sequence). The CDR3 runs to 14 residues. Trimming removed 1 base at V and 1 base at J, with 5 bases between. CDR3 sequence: CASSLVASYNEQFF. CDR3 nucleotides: TGTGCCAGCAGCTTAGTTGCTTCCTACAATGAGCAGTTCTTC.

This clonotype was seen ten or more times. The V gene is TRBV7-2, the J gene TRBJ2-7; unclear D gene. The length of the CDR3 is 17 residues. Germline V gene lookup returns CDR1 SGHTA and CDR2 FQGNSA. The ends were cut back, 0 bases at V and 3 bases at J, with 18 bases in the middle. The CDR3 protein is CASSLATDDGVYYEQYV. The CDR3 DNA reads TGTGCCAGCAGCTTAGCGACGGACGATGGGGTATACTACGAGCAGTACGTC.

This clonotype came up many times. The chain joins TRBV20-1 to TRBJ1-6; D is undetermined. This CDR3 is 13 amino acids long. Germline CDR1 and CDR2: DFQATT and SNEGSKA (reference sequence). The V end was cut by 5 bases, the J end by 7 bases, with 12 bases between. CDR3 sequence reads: CSAGPGTNSPLHF. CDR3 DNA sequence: TGCAGTGCTGGCCCGGGAACAAATTCACCCCTCCACTTT.

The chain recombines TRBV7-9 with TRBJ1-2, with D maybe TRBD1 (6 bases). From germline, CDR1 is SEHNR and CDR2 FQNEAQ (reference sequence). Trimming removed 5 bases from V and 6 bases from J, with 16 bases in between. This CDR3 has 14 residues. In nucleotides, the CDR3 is TGTGCCAGCAGCCCCACCCGGGGGGCGAATGGCTACACCTTC. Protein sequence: CASSPTRGANGYTF.

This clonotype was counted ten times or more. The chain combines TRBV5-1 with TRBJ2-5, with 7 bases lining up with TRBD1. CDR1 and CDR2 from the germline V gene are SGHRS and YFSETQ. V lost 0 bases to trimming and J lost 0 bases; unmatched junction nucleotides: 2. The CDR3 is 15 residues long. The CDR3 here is CASSLGDRDQETQYF. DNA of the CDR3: TGCGCCAGCAGCTTGGGAGACAGGGACCAAGAGACCCAGTACTTC.

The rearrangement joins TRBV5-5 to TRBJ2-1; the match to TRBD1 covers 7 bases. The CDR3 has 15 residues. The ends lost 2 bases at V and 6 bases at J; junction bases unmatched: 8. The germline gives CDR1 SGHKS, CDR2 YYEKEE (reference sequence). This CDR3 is CASSFPGTARNEQFF. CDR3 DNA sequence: TGTGCCAGCAGCTTCCCGGGGACAGCCCGCAATGAGCAGTTCTTC.

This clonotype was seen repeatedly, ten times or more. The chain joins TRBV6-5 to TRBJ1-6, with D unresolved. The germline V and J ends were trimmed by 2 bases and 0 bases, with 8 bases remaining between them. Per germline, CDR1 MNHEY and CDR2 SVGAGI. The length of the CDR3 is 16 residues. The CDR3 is CASSYLLSSYNSPLHF. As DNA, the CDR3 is TGTGCCAGCAGTTACCTGCTGAGCTCCTATAATTCACCCCTCCACTTT.

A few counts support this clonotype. Here the CDR3 reads CASSFTISGELFF. CDR3 nucleotides: TGTGCCAGCAGTTTCACCATTTCCGGGGAGCTGTTTTTT. V and J are TRBV12-3 or TRBV12-4 and TRBJ2-2; D uncertain. V lost 3 bases, J lost 6 bases, and 8 bases lay in between. The length of the CDR3 is 13 residues.

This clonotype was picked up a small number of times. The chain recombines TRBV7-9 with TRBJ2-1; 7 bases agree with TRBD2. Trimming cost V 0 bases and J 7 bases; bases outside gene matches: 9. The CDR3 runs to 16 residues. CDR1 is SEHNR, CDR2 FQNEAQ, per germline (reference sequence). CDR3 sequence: CASSLAGLAEINEQFF. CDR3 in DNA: TGTGCCAGCAGCTTAGCGGGCCTAGCGGAGATAAATGAGCAGTTCTTC.

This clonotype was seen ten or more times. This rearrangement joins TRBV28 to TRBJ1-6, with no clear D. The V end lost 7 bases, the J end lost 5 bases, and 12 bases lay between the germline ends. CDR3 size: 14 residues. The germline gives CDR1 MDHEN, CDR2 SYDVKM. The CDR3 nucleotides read TGTGCCAGCAAGACGGGCCCGAATAATTCACCCCTCCACTTT. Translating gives CASKTGPNNSPLHF.

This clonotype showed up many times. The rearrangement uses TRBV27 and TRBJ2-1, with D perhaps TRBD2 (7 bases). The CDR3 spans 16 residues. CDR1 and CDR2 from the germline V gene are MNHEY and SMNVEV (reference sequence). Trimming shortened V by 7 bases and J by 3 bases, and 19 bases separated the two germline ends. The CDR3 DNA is TGTGCCAGCACCACCGGTGGGGGGGCCCTCTACAATGAGCAGTTCTTC. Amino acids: CASTTGGGALYNEQFF.

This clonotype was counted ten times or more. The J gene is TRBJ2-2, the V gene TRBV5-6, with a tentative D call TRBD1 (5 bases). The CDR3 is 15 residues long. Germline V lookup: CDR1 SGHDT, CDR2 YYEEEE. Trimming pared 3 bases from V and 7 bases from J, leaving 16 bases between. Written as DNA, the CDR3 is TGTGCCAGCAGCTGGGGAACAGGACGTGGCGGGGAGCTGTTTTTT. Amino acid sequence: CASSWGTGRGGELFF.

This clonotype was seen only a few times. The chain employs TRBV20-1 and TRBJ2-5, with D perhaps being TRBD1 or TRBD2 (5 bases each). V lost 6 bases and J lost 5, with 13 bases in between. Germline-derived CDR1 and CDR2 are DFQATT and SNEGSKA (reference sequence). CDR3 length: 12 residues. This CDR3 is CSAGPGRETQYF. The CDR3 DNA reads TGCAGTGCCGGTCCGGGGCGGGAGACCCAGTACTTC.

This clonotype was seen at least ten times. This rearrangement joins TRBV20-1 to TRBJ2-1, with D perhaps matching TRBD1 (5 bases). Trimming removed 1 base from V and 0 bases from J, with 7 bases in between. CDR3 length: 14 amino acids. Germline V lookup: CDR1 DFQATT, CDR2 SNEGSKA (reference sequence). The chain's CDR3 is CSARAGSSYNEQFF. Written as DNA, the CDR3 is TGCAGTGCTAGAGCAGGGTCCTCCTACAATGAGCAGTTCTTC.

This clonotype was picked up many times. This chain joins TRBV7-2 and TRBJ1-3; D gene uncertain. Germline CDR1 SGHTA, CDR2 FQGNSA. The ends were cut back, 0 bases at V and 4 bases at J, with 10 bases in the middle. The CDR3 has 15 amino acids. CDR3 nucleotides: TGTGCCAGCAGCTTAGCCTCGGGTCCCGGAAACACCATATATTTT. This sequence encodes CASSLASGPGNTIYF.

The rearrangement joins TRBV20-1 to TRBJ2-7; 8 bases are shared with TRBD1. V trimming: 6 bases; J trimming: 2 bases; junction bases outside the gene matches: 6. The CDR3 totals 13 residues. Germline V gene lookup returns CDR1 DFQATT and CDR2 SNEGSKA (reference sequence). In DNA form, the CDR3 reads TGCAGTGCCGTGGACAGGGCCACCTACGAGCAGTACGTC. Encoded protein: CSAVDRATYEQYV.

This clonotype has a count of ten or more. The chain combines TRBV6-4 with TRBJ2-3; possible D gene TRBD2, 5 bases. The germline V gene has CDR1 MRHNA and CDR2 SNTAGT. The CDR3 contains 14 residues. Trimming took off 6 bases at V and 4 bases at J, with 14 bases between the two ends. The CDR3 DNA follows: TGTGCCAGCAGCCCTTGGGGTAGCGCAGATACGCAGTATTTT. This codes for CASSPWGSADTQYF.